The entry that follows covers one T cell receptor (beta chain) sequence. Its antigen is as yet unknown. This entry comes from a study of persistence of HIV-infected CD4 T cells. Study details: CD4+ T cells responding to CMV or HIV-1 Gag were isolated.

Lysates of CMV-infected fibroblasts at 9 to 10 ug/mL stimulated these cells. CD40L/CD69 double-negative CD45RO-high memory CD4+ T cells were collected. Anti-CD28/CD49d costimulation, CD40-blocking antibody and enfuvirtide were given to CD8-depleted PBMCs for about 17 hours. This was the immunoSEQ version 4 assay in survey mode. Only in-frame clones appear in the TCRdb table, and some are missing; sequencing was by immunoSEQ multiplex PCR. This sample has 37,000 or so clones, with 80% found just once. CDR1 is SGDLS, CDR2 YYNGEE, per germline. With 0 bases removed from V and 5 bases from J, the gap between germline ends came to 11 bases. CDR3 length equals 14 residues.

The chain recombines TRBV9 with TRBJ2-5; perhaps D is TRBD1 or TRBD2 (5 bases each). This specimen was CD4+ T cells sorted from PBMCs after approximately 19-hour stimulation, taken from a patient who received antiretroviral therapy. The receptor was isolated from an adult man with HIV who was CMV-seropositive. The CDR3 spells CASSVAGTGETQYF. In DNA form, the CDR3 reads TGTGCCAGCAGCGTAGCAGGGACGGGGGAGACCCAGTACTTC.